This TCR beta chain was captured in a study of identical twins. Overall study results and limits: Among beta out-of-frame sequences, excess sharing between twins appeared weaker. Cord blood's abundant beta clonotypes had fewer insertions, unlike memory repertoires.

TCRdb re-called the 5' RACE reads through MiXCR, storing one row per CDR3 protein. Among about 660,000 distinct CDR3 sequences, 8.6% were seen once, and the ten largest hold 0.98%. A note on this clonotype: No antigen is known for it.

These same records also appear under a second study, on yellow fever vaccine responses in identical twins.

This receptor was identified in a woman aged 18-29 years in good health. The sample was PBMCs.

The CDR3 DNA reads TGTGCCAGCAGCTTAGTGGTTAGCGGTTCCTACAATGAGCAGTTCTTC. It specifies CASSLVVSGSYNEQFF. This chain joins TRBV7-8 and TRBJ2-1, with a tentative D call TRBD2 (6 bases). The CDR3 sequence is 16 residues long. V lost 1 base and J lost 1, with 11 bases in between. Germline V gene lookup returns CDR1 SGHVS and CDR2 FQNEAQ.